The 15 T cell receptor beta chains below all came from one sample that was sequenced in a study of shared clonotypes between healthy human individuals. Naive CD8 cells lacked CD45RO, underwent positive selection for CCR7 and left out terminally differentiated effector memory CD45RA+ cells. Some clones are missing from TCRdb's copy, which holds only in-frame ones; the method was immunoSEQ multiplex PCR. The sample lists 1.5 million to 2.5 million clones; roughly 94% were seen once. Material for sequencing was naive CD8+ T cells sorted from blood. The receptor source for this set is a man aged 18-30 years in good health.

The chain has TRBV7-8 and TRBJ1-2; TRBD1 agrees at 7 bases. The germline CDR1 and CDR2 sequences are SGHVS and FQNEAQ. J was trimmed by 4 bases and V by 5 bases; bases with no gene match: 7. The CDR3 runs 14 residues. The CDR3 bases are TGTGCCAGCAGCGCCCGGGACAGTTTCTATGGCTACACCTTC. This gives the protein CASSARDSFYGYTF.

Comment on this clone: Other DNA variants within this sample encode the same CDR3. The chain joins TRBV20-1 to TRBJ2-1, with 8 bases lining up with TRBD2. The CDR3 consists of 11 residues. Germline lookup yields CDR1 DFQATT and CDR2 SNEGSKA (reference sequence). V gave up 3 bases and J gave up 9 bases; unmatched junction bases: 1. The CDR3 region is CSARAGGEQFF. The CDR3 DNA reads as TGCAGTGCTAGGGCGGGGGGTGAGCAGTTCTTC.

The chain links TRBV6-1 to TRBJ1-3, with D possibly TRBD1 on 6 matching bases. Germline CDR1 reads MNHNS; CDR2 reads SASEGT. Trimming took 3 bases from V and 0 from J, leaving 12 bases between them. This CDR3 is built from 16 residues. The CDR3 DNA is TGTGCCAGCAGTGACCCCCAGGGGACCTCTGGAAACACCATATATTTT. This translates into CASSDPQGTSGNTIYF.

DNA for the CDR3: TGCGCCAGCAGCGAAGGTGCGACAAACACTGAAGCTTTCTTT. It yields the protein CASSEGATNTEAFF. The rearrangement joins TRBV10-1 to TRBJ1-1; D gene uncertain. The germline V gene encodes CDR1 WNHNN and CDR2 SYGVQD (reference sequence). The CDR3 has 14 residues. The germline V and J ends were trimmed by 6 bases and 2 bases, with 13 bases remaining between them.

The chain uses TRBV13 and TRBJ1-2; D remains unclear. CDR3 length equals 13 residues. Germline lookup yields CDR1 PRHDT and CDR2 FYEKMQ (reference sequence). The V and J ends lost 0 bases and 3 bases respectively, with 5 bases between them. The CDR3 here is CASSLGPDYGYTF. The CDR3 coding sequence is TGTGCCAGCAGCTTAGGCCCAGACTATGGCTACACCTTC.

This chain connects TRBV2 to TRBJ2-1; 12 positions match TRBD2. Germline assignment: CDR1 SNHLY and CDR2 FYNNEI. The CDR3 loop spans 15 amino acids. V lost 2 bases and J lost 6; bases outside the gene matches: 2. DNA for the CDR3: TGTGCCAGCAGTGAATTGGGACTAGCGGGCAATGAGCAGTTCTTC. Residues: CASSELGLAGNEQFF.

The gene calls are TRBV5-4 and TRBJ2-1; TRBD2 is a possible D gene (6 bases). The CDR3 is 13 residues long. Per the germline V gene, CDR1 is SGHNT and CDR2 is YYREEE (reference sequence). V dropped 4 bases and J dropped 4 bases, with 9 bases sitting between them. The CDR3 loop reads CASSQGLYNEQFF. The CDR3 DNA reads as TGTGCCAGCAGCCAGGGACTTTACAATGAGCAGTTCTTC.

The rearrangement uses TRBV10-2 and TRBJ2-2; 7 bases fit TRBD1. V lost 10 bases and J lost 7; bases outside the gene matches: 3. Germline V gives CDR1 WSHSY, CDR2 SAAADI. CDR3 length: 11 residues. The CDR3 DNA is TGCGCCACCAGGGGGTACGGGGAGCTGTTTTTT. Protein sequence: CATRGYGELFF.

The V and J genes are TRBV19 and TRBJ1-2; 7 bases fit TRBD1. The CDR3 extends over 14 amino acids. Germline V gene data show CDR1 as LNHDA and CDR2 as SQIVND (reference sequence). V was pared by 6 bases and J by 8 bases, with 12 bases of the junction left unmatched. CDR3 nucleotides: TGTGCCAGTAGACAGCCGACAGGGAGAGAGGGCTACACCTTC. This codes for CASRQPTGREGYTF.

The chain links TRBV12-5 to TRBJ1-1; D is unclear. This CDR3 comprises 13 residues. The V gene's germline CDR1 is LGHNT and CDR2 FRNRAP. The V and J ends lost 1 base and 5 bases respectively, with 8 bases between them. The CDR3 reads CASGLGQRTEAFF. CDR3 sequence (DNA): TGTGCTAGTGGTTTGGGGCAGCGGACTGAAGCTTTCTTT.

The gene calls are TRBV27 and TRBJ1-5; maybe TRBD1 (5 bases). From germline, CDR1 is MNHEY and CDR2 SMNVEV (reference sequence). V was trimmed by 6 bases and J by 1 base, leaving 13 bases between them. CDR3 size: 15 residues. CDR3 DNA sequence: TGTGCCAGCAGACCTGGGACGATGAGCAATCAGCCCCAGCATTTT. Translation gives CASRPGTMSNQPQHF.

The sample holds a few counts of this clone. The chain is built from TRBV9 and TRBJ1-2; D is unresolved. The CDR3 sequence is 15 residues long. V dropped 0 bases and J dropped 0 bases, with 9 bases sitting between them. CDR1 and CDR2 (germline): SGDLS, YYNGEE. The CDR3 DNA sequence: TGTGCCAGCAGCGTAGATATCACCACTAACTATGGCTACACCTTC. It specifies CASSVDITTNYGYTF.

This clone was counted once. The V and J genes are TRBV5-4 and TRBJ2-2; tentatively, D is TRBD1 (5 bases). Germline CDR1 is SGHNT and CDR2 is YYREEE (reference sequence). This CDR3 is built from 15 residues. V lost 5 bases, J lost 7 bases, and 18 bases lay in between. The CDR3 reads CASSYFGHENGELFF. CDR3 coding DNA: TGTGCCAGCAGTTATTTCGGACATGAAAACGGGGAGCTGTTTTTT.

This clone was counted a single time. The V and J genes are TRBV19 and TRBJ2-7, with D maybe TRBD2 (5 bases). Germline V CDR1 and CDR2: LNHDA, SQIVND (reference sequence). Deletions cut 2 bases from V and 4 bases from J, with 15 bases between. There are 15 residues in the CDR3. This chain's CDR3 is CASSITAATLYEQYF. The CDR3 DNA sequence: TGTGCCAGTAGTATAACAGCGGCCACCCTATACGAGCAGTACTTC.

The chain is built from TRBV27 and TRBJ2-2; TRBD1 matches 8 bases. In germline, CDR1 is MNHEY, CDR2 SMNVEV (reference sequence). There are 17 residues in the CDR3. V lost 5 bases, J lost 7 bases, and 15 bases stayed unmatched. In nucleotides, the CDR3 is TGTGCCAGCAGTCTTACCCGGCCCCGGACAGGGTTCGGGGAGCTGTTTTTT. It yields the protein CASSLTRPRTGFGELFF.